Given below is one T cell receptor beta chain in context. Its target is unknown. V was trimmed by 3 bases and J by 3 bases, leaving 9 bases between them. The germline CDR1 and CDR2 sequences are SGHAT and FQNNGV. This CDR3 has 13 amino acids. This sample is part of a study of vaccination and CD4 T cells after COVID-19. Across the study: Overlapping SARS-CoV-2, HCoV-NL63, HCoV-OC43 and HCoV-229E spike peptides stimulated the cells.

Treatment reported: approximately nine-day PBMC culture with coronavirus spike peptide pools or control peptides (ViraFEST assay). In the ViraFEST assay, peptide-pool expansion preceded TCR sequencing of expanded clonotypes. The assay that was used to sequence DNA from cultured CD4+ T cells was the Oncomine TCR Beta short-read assay. After culture, CD4+ T cells served as the source for genomic DNA extraction. TCRdb redid the calling of the PCR reads with MiXCR, one entry per CDR3 protein. The table shows around 16,000 distinct CDR3 sequences, with over 50% occurring only once. This TCR was recovered from a human donor who had recovered from COVID-19. This chain connects TRBV11-2 to TRBJ2-7; D is possibly TRBD2 (5 bases). Sequencing was done on a sample of CD4+ T cells from blood, cultured in vitro. DNA for the CDR3: TGTGCCAGCAGCTTGCCGGGGTACTACGAGCAGTACTTC. Residues: CASSLPGYYEQYF.